The next 16 T cell receptor beta chains were all read from a single sample in a study of tumour-infiltrating T cells in Burkitt lymphoma. Sequencing was performed with immunoSEQ multiplex PCR; in TCRdb, only in-frame clones are kept and a portion is missing. The table shows more than 45,000 clones, with around 30% occurring only once. The source material was tumor tissue. Receptor source: a human donor with Burkitt lymphoma.

The table lists this clone with a few counts. The V and J genes are TRBV7-2 and TRBJ2-2, with a possible D match to TRBD2 (7 bases). Germline-derived CDR1 and CDR2 are SGHTA and FQGNSA. Trimming pared 0 bases from V and 6 bases from J, leaving 8 bases between. The CDR3 extends over 14 amino acids. The CDR3 region is CASSLAGGPGELFF. The DNA for the CDR3 is TGTGCCAGCAGCTTAGCGGGGGGGCCCGGGGAGCTGTTTTTT.

About this clone itself: Sequence at one end of the junction differs from germline and may be a read error. The identical CDR3 is also encoded by other nucleotide sequences in the sample. The chain carries TRBV9 and TRBJ1-6, with no clear D. The V gene's germline CDR1 is SGDLS and CDR2 YYNGEE. The CDR3 is made up of 15 amino acids. The CDR3 loop is CASSVAEGSNSPLHF. CDR3 in DNA: TGTGCTAGCAGCGTAGCGGAGGGCTCTAATTCACCCCTCCACTTT. The full variable domain, completed using reference TRBV9 and TRBJ1-6, is DSGVTQTPKHLITATGQRVTLRCSPRSGDLSVYWYQQSLDQGLQFLIQYYNGEERAKGNILERFSAQQFPDLHSELNLSSLELGDSALYFCASSVAEGSNSPLHFGNGTRLTVT.

V and J are TRBV27 and TRBJ2-2; tentatively, D is TRBD1 or TRBD2 (5 bases each). Between the trimmed V and J ends, which lost 3 bases and 10 bases, there was a span of 12 bases. There are 13 residues in the CDR3. CDR1 MNHEY and CDR2 SMNVEV come from the germline V gene (reference sequence). CDR3 loop: CASSFWDRKELFF. Here the CDR3 DNA reads TGTGCCAGCAGTTTCTGGGACCGTAAGGAGCTGTTTTTT.

The V and J genes are TRBV5-4 and TRBJ2-5; D gene uncertain. Germline V CDR1 and CDR2: SGHNT, YYREEE (reference sequence). CDR3 length equals 12 residues. Trimming shortened V by 2 bases and J by 5 bases, and 7 bases separated the two germline ends. CDR3 sequence reads: CASSFARETQYF. CDR3 DNA sequence: TGTGCCAGCAGCTTTGCCAGGGAGACCCAGTACTTC.

This clone appeared a few times. V is TRBV7-2 and J is TRBJ1-2; 7 nucleotides align to TRBD1. With V trimmed by 0 bases and J by 3 bases, 4 bases remained unmatched. In germline, CDR1 is SGHTA, CDR2 FQGNSA. The CDR3 runs 15 residues. The CDR3 protein is CASSLASGQDYGYTF. CDR3 sequence (DNA): TGTGCCAGCAGCTTAGCGTCAGGACAGGACTATGGCTACACCTTC.

This clone has just one count. The J gene is TRBJ1-1, the V gene TRBV7-8; the D is unclear. This CDR3 is 16 amino acids long. Germline assignment: CDR1 SGHVS and CDR2 FQNEAQ. The V end was cut by 2 bases, the J end by 4 bases, with 17 bases between. In DNA form, the CDR3 reads TGTGCCAGCAGCTTAATAGGGTGGAGGGTTTCCACTGAAGCTTTCTTT. Amino acids: CASSLIGWRVSTEAFF.

With respect to this clone: Within the sample, other DNA sequences also encode this same CDR3. The chain employs TRBV7-2 and TRBJ2-5; D is unresolved. V lost 3 bases and J 5 bases, leaving 10 bases between the germline ends. The CDR3 runs 13 residues. Germline loops: CDR1 SGHTA, CDR2 FQGNSA. This chain's CDR3 is CASSFSTGETQYF. CDR3 bases: TGTGCCAGCAGCTTCTCGACCGGTGAGACCCAGTACTTC.

The V and J genes are TRBV7-9 and TRBJ1-2; 7 bases align to TRBD1. The V segment lost 3 bases and the J segment 5 bases; nucleotides outside the gene matches: 6. Germline V lookup: CDR1 SEHNR, CDR2 FQNEAQ (reference sequence). CDR3 length: 14 amino acids. DNA of the CDR3: TGTGCCAGCAGCTTCATACAGGGGCCTTATGGCTACACCTTC. Translating gives CASSFIQGPYGYTF.

In this sample, this clone turned up a few times. The rearrangement uses TRBV15 and TRBJ2-1, with D tentatively TRBD2 (6 bases). V was cut by 8 bases and J by 16 bases, with 24 bases left in between. This CDR3 is built from 13 residues. Germline CDR1 reads LNHNV; CDR2 reads YYDKDF (reference sequence). The CDR3 region has the DNA TGTGCCACCGGCCTATCCTCCGGGACTCGGTTTTTCTTC. Translating it yields CATGLSSGTRFFF. Full variable domain (remainder filled in from reference TRBV15 and TRBJ2-1): DAMVIQNPRYQVTQFGKPVTLSCSQTLNHNVMYWYQQKSSQAPKLLFHYYDKDFNNEADTPDNFQSRRPNTSFCFLDIRSPGLGDTAMYLCATGLSSGTRFFFGPGTRLTVL.

In this sample, this clone turned up a few times. This rearrangement joins TRBV9 to TRBJ1-1; D possibly corresponds to TRBD1 (6 bases). The germline gives CDR1 SGDLS, CDR2 YYNGEE. V was pared by 4 bases and J by 1 base, with 14 bases between. The CDR3 covers 15 residues. The CDR3 loop is CASSTSPGQNTEAFF. CDR3 DNA: TGTGCCAGCAGCACCTCACCGGGACAGAACACTGAAGCTTTCTTT.

The chain combines TRBV11-2 with TRBJ2-7; a possible D gene is TRBD1 (6 bases). This CDR3 spans 14 amino acids. The V end was cut by 3 bases, the J end by 5 bases, with 14 bases between. The V gene's germline CDR1 is SGHAT and CDR2 FQNNGV. The CDR3 region is CASSFQGIYNEQYF. CDR3 coding DNA: TGTGCCAGCAGCTTCCAGGGGATTTACAACGAGCAGTACTTC.

In its sample, this clone was seen a few times. The chain uses TRBV6-5 and TRBJ2-7, with a possible D match to TRBD1 (6 bases). V lost 6 bases to trimming and J lost 1 base, with 13 bases between them. In germline, CDR1 is MNHEY, CDR2 SVGAGI. CDR3 length equals 14 residues. This chain's CDR3 is CASSRQAFSYEQYF. The DNA of the CDR3 is TGTGCCAGCAGCCGACAGGCGTTTTCCTACGAGCAGTACTTC.

The V gene is TRBV6-5, the J gene TRBJ2-3; 7 bases are a match to TRBD2. CDR1 and CDR2 from the germline V gene are MNHEY and SVGAGI. The CDR3 has 13 residues. V shed 5 bases, J shed 1 base, and the junction held 0 bases outside the gene matches. The CDR3 coding sequence is TGTGCCAGCAGTCTAGCGGGCACAGATACGCAGTATTTT. It is translated as CASSLAGTDTQYF.

The V gene is TRBV4-2, the J gene TRBJ2-7; TRBD2 aligns across 8 bases. Germline CDR1 is LGHNA and CDR2 is YNFKEQ. The CDR3 has 16 amino acids. The V and J ends lost 0 bases and 3 bases, in that order; junction bases with no gene match: 7. DNA for the CDR3: TGTGCCAGCAGCCAAGAACAGAGCGGGGGCTACTACGAGCAGTACTTC. Translating it yields CASSQEQSGGYYEQYF.

The chain uses TRBV30 and TRBJ2-7; D is perhaps TRBD1 or TRBD2 (6 bases each). The CDR3 length is 17 residues. Per the germline V gene, CDR1 is GTSNPN and CDR2 is SVGIG (reference sequence). V lost 2 bases, J lost 5 bases, and 25 bases lay in between. The CDR3 DNA reads TGTGCCTGGAGTTCCCTGGGGGGTGGCAGGGGCGGCCACGAGCAGTACTTC. Translated: CAWSSLGGGRGGHEQYF.

This clone was seen more than once but under ten times. The chain has TRBV18 and TRBJ2-5; TRBD2 matches at 7 bases. The CDR3 is made up of 14 amino acids. J was trimmed by 5 bases and V by 3 bases; bases with no gene match: 6. CDR1 is KGHSH and CDR2 is LQKENI in the germline V gene. CDR3 residues: CASSPGLGPETQYF. CDR3 DNA sequence: TGTGCCAGCTCACCCGGACTAGGGCCTGAGACCCAGTACTTC.